This T cell receptor (beta chain) was recorded in a study of Ad26.COV2.S vaccination and SARS-CoV-2 variants. Treatment indicated: 15 to 20 received Ad26.COV2.S at low or high dose, single or two shots; about 5 received placebo; per-sample allocation not given. All samples were drawn on day 63, counting from the first vaccine or placebo injection. The repertoire was sequenced with immunoSEQ multiplex PCR; TCRdb's copy has only in-frame clones and lacks some. Counted here are 510,000 or so clones, around 88% occurring once; the ten biggest clones make up roughly 13%. The germline V gene encodes CDR1 GTSNPN and CDR2 SVGIG (reference sequence). This CDR3 region has 14 residues. The V and J ends lost 1 base and 2 bases respectively, with 10 bases between them.

The source material was peripheral blood, sampled in a trial of Ad26.COV2.S vaccine versus placebo. The chain recombines TRBV30 with TRBJ2-3; the D call may be TRBD1 or TRBD2 (5 bases each). The clonotype was recovered from a person aged 18-60 years who received the Ad26.COV2.S COVID-19 vaccine or a placebo. This CDR3 reads CAWSALGTTDTQYF. The CDR3 DNA follows: TGTGCCTGGAGTGCTCTGGGGACCACAGATACGCAGTATTTT.